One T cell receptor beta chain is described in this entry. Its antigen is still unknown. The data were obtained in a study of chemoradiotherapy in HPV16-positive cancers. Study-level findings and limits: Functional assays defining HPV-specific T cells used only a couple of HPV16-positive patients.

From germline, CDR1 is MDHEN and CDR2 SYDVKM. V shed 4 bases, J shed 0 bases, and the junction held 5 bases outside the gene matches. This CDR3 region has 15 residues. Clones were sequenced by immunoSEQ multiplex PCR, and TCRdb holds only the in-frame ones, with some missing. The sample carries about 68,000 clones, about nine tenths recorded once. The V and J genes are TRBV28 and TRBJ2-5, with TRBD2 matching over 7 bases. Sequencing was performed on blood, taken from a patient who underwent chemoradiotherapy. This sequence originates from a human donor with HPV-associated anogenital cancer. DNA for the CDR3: TGTGCCAGCAGTTCAAATAGCGGGTACCAAGAGACCCAGTACTTC. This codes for CASSSNSGYQETQYF.